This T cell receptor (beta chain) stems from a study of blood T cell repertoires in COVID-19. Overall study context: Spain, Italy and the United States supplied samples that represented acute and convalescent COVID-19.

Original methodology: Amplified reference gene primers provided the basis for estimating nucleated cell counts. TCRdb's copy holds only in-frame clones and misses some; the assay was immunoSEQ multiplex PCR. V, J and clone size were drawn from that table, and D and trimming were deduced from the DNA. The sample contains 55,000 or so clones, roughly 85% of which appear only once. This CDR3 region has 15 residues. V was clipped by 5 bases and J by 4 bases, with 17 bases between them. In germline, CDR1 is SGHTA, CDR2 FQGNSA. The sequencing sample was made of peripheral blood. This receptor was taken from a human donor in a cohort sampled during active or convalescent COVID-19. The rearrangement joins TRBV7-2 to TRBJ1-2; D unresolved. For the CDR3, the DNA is TGTGCCAGCAGCCCCATGGGAGTTTTGAGCTATGGCTACACCTTC. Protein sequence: CASSPMGVLSYGYTF.